The next 27 T cell receptor beta chains were all read from a single sample in a study of T-cell memory formation after mild COVID-19. TCRdb itself ran the 5' RACE reads through MiXCR, one entry per CDR3 protein. The sample includes approximately 300,000 distinct CDR3 sequences, around 15% seen only once; the top ten take roughly 23%. The sample was PBMCs or a T cell subset sorted from them (not recorded which). The receptors derive from a man aged 18 to 29 who had mild COVID-19 (a few samples of this study predate the infection). Cell type and time point are not known.

The V and J genes are TRBV7-3 and TRBJ2-7; 11 bases align to TRBD1. Germline V gene data show CDR1 as SGHTA and CDR2 as FQGTGA. CDR3 size: 15 residues. J was trimmed by 3 bases and V by 7 bases; bases with no gene match: 8. CDR3 DNA sequence: TGTGCCAGCACCCTTTGGACAGGGGGCAACTACGAGCAGTACTTC. Amino acid sequence: CASTLWTGGNYEQYF. The full variable domain, its missing parts supplied by reference TRBV7-3 and TRBJ2-7, is GAGVSQTPSNKVTEKGKYVELRCDPISGHTALYWYRQSLGQGPEFLIYFQGTGAADDSGLPNDRFFAVRPEGSVSTLKIQRTERGDSAVYLCASTLWTGGNYEQYFGPGTRLTVT.

The sample holds a few counts of this clonotype. V is TRBV7-2 and J is TRBJ2-1; D could derive from TRBD1 or TRBD2 (5 bases each). CDR1 is SGHTA and CDR2 is FQGNSA in the germline V gene. The length of the CDR3 is 15 residues. The V gene lost 5 bases and the J gene lost 2 bases, with 13 bases spanning the gap. CDR3 nucleotides: TGTGCCAGCAGCCCAGCCGGGACGCCCTACAATGAGCAGTTCTTC. Its translation: CASSPAGTPYNEQFF.

This clonotype was counted between two and nine times. The rearrangement links TRBV12-3 or TRBV12-4 to TRBJ2-2; the D gene is possibly TRBD1 (6 bases). The CDR3 consists of 13 residues. The V and J ends lost 6 bases and 7 bases respectively, with 12 bases between them. DNA of the CDR3: TGTGCCAGCAGACAGGGTCGTGGCGGGGAGCTGTTTTTT. This gives the protein CASRQGRGGELFF.

This chain uses TRBV7-2 with TRBJ2-5; maybe TRBD1 (6 bases). Trimming took off 5 bases at V and 5 bases at J, with 18 bases between the two ends. CDR1 SGHTA and CDR2 FQGNSA come from the germline V gene. This CDR3 has 15 amino acids. DNA for the CDR3: TGTGCCAGCAGCCCCAGAGATTATGGGGGCGAGACCCAGTACTTC. This sequence encodes CASSPRDYGGETQYF.

A single count supports this clonotype. The rearrangement joins TRBV16 to TRBJ2-5, with TRBD2 matching over 8 bases. In germline, CDR1 is KGHSY, CDR2 FQNENV. The V gene end was trimmed by 4 bases and the J gene end by 0 bases; junction bases not matched to a gene: 7. This CDR3 contains 16 residues. CDR3 sequence: CASSPQRGRNQETQYF. CDR3 DNA: TGTGCCAGCAGCCCCCAGCGGGGGAGAAACCAAGAGACCCAGTACTTC.

The rearrangement links TRBV11-1 to TRBJ2-3, with D unclear. V lost 5 bases and J 3 bases, leaving 15 bases between the germline ends. The CDR3 has 15 residues. Germline CDR1 SGHAT, CDR2 FQDESV (reference sequence). The CDR3 protein is CASSERAALTDTQYF. The CDR3 DNA reads TGTGCCAGCAGCGAACGGGCGGCCTTGACAGATACGCAGTATTTT.

The V call is TRBV6-5, the J call TRBJ1-2; the match to TRBD1 covers 7 bases. The V gene's germline CDR1 is MNHEY and CDR2 SVGAGI. Unmatched junction bases numbered 4, after V lost 6 bases and J lost 3 bases. CDR3 length equals 13 residues. The CDR3 loop reads CASRNRGHYGYTF. CDR3 DNA: TGTGCCAGCAGAAACAGGGGCCACTATGGCTACACCTTC.

The chain has TRBV7-3 and TRBJ2-6; D tentatively reads TRBD1 or TRBD2 (6 bases each). The V and J ends lost 5 bases and 0 bases respectively, with 23 bases between them. This CDR3 has 20 residues. From germline, CDR1 is SGHTA and CDR2 FQGTGA. In DNA, the CDR3 is TGTGCCAGCAGCCCACGACTAGGACAGAGAGAAAGCTCTGGGGCCAACGTCCTGACTTTC. Its translation: CASSPRLGQRESSGANVLTF. The full variable domain, in which reference TRBV7-3 and TRBJ2-6 provide the parts outside the CDR3, is GAGVSQTPSNKVTEKGKYVELRCDPISGHTALYWYRQSLGQGPEFLIYFQGTGAADDSGLPNDRFFAVRPEGSVSTLKIQRTERGDSAVYLCASSPRLGQRESSGANVLTFGAGSRLTVL.

The rearrangement links TRBV29-1 to TRBJ1-2, with a tentative D call TRBD1 (6 bases). The V gene lost 7 bases and the J gene lost 5 bases, with 17 bases spanning the gap. Germline CDR1 reads SQVTM; CDR2 reads ANQGSEA. This CDR3 spans 13 amino acids. The CDR3 spells CSATQGSLYGYTF. CDR3 coding DNA: TGCAGCGCCACACAGGGAAGCCTTTATGGCTACACCTTC.

CDR3 sequence reads: CASRTGSSYEQYF. CDR3 nucleotides: TGTGCTTCTCGAACGGGGAGCTCCTACGAGCAGTACTTC. The rearrangement links TRBV10-3 to TRBJ2-7; TRBD2 might be the D (5 bases). The CDR3 runs 13 residues. CDR1 is ENHRY, CDR2 SYGVKD, per germline.

Only one count was recorded for this clonotype. This rearrangement joins TRBV2 to TRBJ2-2; D not certain. The CDR3 contains 15 residues. V was trimmed by 2 bases and J by 2 bases, leaving 9 bases between them. Germline V gene lookup returns CDR1 SNHLY and CDR2 FYNNEI. CDR3 nucleotide sequence: TGTGCCAGCAGTGAACGTCCAACCAACACCGGGGAGCTGTTTTTT. Translating it yields CASSERPTNTGELFF.

This clonotype was seen only a few times. V gene TRBV9 combines with J gene TRBJ1-2; 8 bases line up with TRBD1. Trimming took 0 bases from V and 7 from J; bases not matched to a gene: 8. This CDR3 has 15 residues. Germline assignment: CDR1 SGDLS and CDR2 YYNGEE. CDR3 loop: CASSVEGQGLLGYTF. CDR3 nucleotides: TGTGCCAGCAGCGTAGAAGGACAGGGCCTCCTTGGCTACACCTTC.

In its sample, this clonotype was seen a few times. The chain employs TRBV20-1 and TRBJ2-3; D remains ambiguous. The V gene's germline CDR1 is DFQATT and CDR2 SNEGSKA (reference sequence). The V and J ends lost 1 base and 5 bases respectively, with 7 bases between them. CDR3 length: 12 amino acids. CDR3 residues: CSARGLVDTQYF. The CDR3 bases are TGCAGTGCTAGAGGGTTGGTAGATACGCAGTATTTT.

This clonotype was found a few times. This chain joins TRBV3-1 and TRBJ2-3; D remains unclear. The germline V gene encodes CDR1 LGHDT and CDR2 YNNKEL (reference sequence). CDR3 length: 15 residues. The ends were cut back, 1 base at V and 1 base at J, with 9 bases in the middle. The CDR3 DNA reads TGTGCCAGCAGCCAAGGACCTAGTCGCACAGATACGCAGTATTTT. Its protein product is CASSQGPSRTDTQYF.

Here the CDR3 reads CASSYTRVGQPQHF. CDR3 nucleotides: TGTGCCAGCAGTTACACCAGGGTCGGTCAGCCCCAGCATTTT. The rearrangement joins TRBV6-5 to TRBJ1-5; TRBD1 might be the D (5 bases). The CDR3 runs to 14 residues. Trimming stripped 2 bases from V and 6 bases from J, with 11 bases between. From germline, CDR1 is MNHEY and CDR2 SVGAGI.

This chain uses TRBV24-1 with TRBJ2-2; 9 positions agree with TRBD1. CDR1 KGHDR and CDR2 SFDVKD come from the germline V gene. The CDR3 totals 15 residues. The V gene end was trimmed by 7 bases and the J gene end by 0 bases; junction bases not matched to a gene: 2. This CDR3 is CATRRQGANTGELFF. The CDR3 coding sequence is TGTGCCACCAGGAGACAGGGGGCGAACACCGGGGAGCTGTTTTTT.

This chain uses TRBV20-1 with TRBJ1-4; D unresolved. Between the trimmed V and J ends, which lost 7 bases and 4 bases, there was a span of 13 bases. The CDR3 spans 13 residues. From germline, CDR1 is DFQATT and CDR2 SNEGSKA (reference sequence). The CDR3 bases are TGCAGTGTCCCATCAGTGGTTAATGAAAAACTGTTTTTT. It translates to CSVPSVVNEKLFF.

V is TRBV27 and J is TRBJ2-2; D possibly corresponds to TRBD2 (6 bases). V lost 5 bases to trimming and J lost 2 bases, with 18 bases between them. Germline V gene data show CDR1 as MNHEY and CDR2 as SMNVEV (reference sequence). This CDR3 spans 17 amino acids. The CDR3 protein is CASSPPPPGLNTGELFF. CDR3 DNA: TGTGCCAGCAGTCCTCCACCCCCGGGACTCAACACCGGGGAGCTGTTTTTT.

This clonotype was seen repeatedly, ten times or more. The V and J genes are TRBV4-3 and TRBJ2-7, with D maybe TRBD1 (5 bases). The germline V gene has CDR1 LGHNA and CDR2 YSLEER. CDR3 size: 13 residues. Trimming took 6 bases from V and 2 from J, leaving 11 bases between them. DNA of the CDR3: TGCGCCAGCAGTCGAGACAGAGCCTACGAGCAGTACTTC. Residues: CASSRDRAYEQYF.

This clonotype came up many times. The chain recombines TRBV2 with TRBJ2-7, with D maybe TRBD2 (8 bases). The germline V and J ends were trimmed by 5 bases and 4 bases, with 15 bases remaining between them. The CDR3 is made up of 14 amino acids. Per the germline V gene, CDR1 is SNHLY and CDR2 is FYNNEI. The CDR3: CASSREGQLYEQYV. DNA for the CDR3: TGTGCCAGCAGTCGGGAGGGACAGCTATACGAGCAGTACGTC.

This clonotype has only a few counts. The chain couples TRBV5-1 to TRBJ2-5; the match to TRBD2 covers 10 bases. CDR1 and CDR2 (germline): SGHRS, YFSETQ. Trimming at V came to 3 bases and at J to 5 bases, leaving 7 bases not matched to a gene. CDR3 length equals 15 residues. The CDR3 reads CASSSGLAPSETQYF. For the CDR3, the DNA is TGCGCCAGCAGCTCGGGACTAGCGCCGTCGGAGACCCAGTACTTC. The entire variable domain, with the rest obtained from reference TRBV5-1 and TRBJ2-5, is as follows: KAGVTQTPRYLIKTRGQQVTLSCSPISGHRSVSWYQQTPGQGLQFLFEYFSETQRNKGNFPGRFSGRQFSNSRSEMNVSTLELGDSALYLCASSSGLAPSETQYFGPGTRLLVL.

This clonotype occurred a few times. This rearrangement joins TRBV7-9 to TRBJ2-1; D possibly matches TRBD1 or TRBD2 (5 bases each). This CDR3 spans 11 amino acids. CDR1 is SEHNR and CDR2 is FQNEAQ in the germline V gene (reference sequence). V lost 8 bases to trimming and J lost 8 bases, with 10 bases between them. The DNA for the CDR3 is TGTGCCAGCGTACTAGGGGATGAGCAGTTCTTC. It is translated as CASVLGDEQFF.

This clonotype has just a few counts. The chain is built from TRBV7-3 and TRBJ2-3; 7 nucleotides align to TRBD1. With V trimmed by 5 bases and J by 4 bases, 6 bases remained unmatched. Germline V gene data show CDR1 as SGHTA and CDR2 as FQGTGA. CDR3 length equals 14 residues. The CDR3 DNA sequence: TGTGCCAGCAGCGCCGGACAGGCCTCAGATACGCAGTATTTT. Translation gives CASSAGQASDTQYF.

The V and J genes are TRBV15 and TRBJ2-7, with D tentatively TRBD1 (6 bases). V was clipped by 3 bases and J by 1 base, with 13 bases between them. CDR3 size: 15 residues. The germline V gene encodes CDR1 LNHNV and CDR2 YYDKDF (reference sequence). CDR3 nucleotide sequence: TGTGCCACCAGCAGGACCGGGACAACTTCCTACGAGCAGTACTTC. Residues: CATSRTGTTSYEQYF.

This chain joins TRBV6-6 and TRBJ1-5, with D tentatively TRBD1 (5 bases). The germline V gene has CDR1 MNHNY and CDR2 SVGAGI (reference sequence). The V gene lost 0 bases and the J gene lost 6 bases, with 6 bases spanning the gap. There are 13 residues in the CDR3. CDR3 sequence reads: CASSYSGVQPQHF. CDR3 nucleotide sequence: TGTGCCAGCAGTTACTCAGGGGTTCAGCCCCAGCATTTT.

This clonotype appeared a single time. V usage is TRBV14 and J usage is TRBJ1-1; possibly TRBD1 for D (5 bases). V was clipped by 3 bases and J by 8 bases, with 16 bases between them. Germline V lookup: CDR1 SGHDN, CDR2 FVKESK. The CDR3 is made up of 14 amino acids. Here the CDR3 reads CASSHELGGIEAFF. Written as DNA, the CDR3 is TGTGCCAGCAGCCATGAATTGGGGGGTATAGAAGCTTTCTTT.

The chain employs TRBV13 and TRBJ2-4, with D unresolved. Trimming took off 5 bases at V and 12 bases at J, with 20 bases between the two ends. Germline CDR1 reads PRHDT; CDR2 reads FYEKMQ (reference sequence). The CDR3 is 14 residues long. CDR3 coding DNA: TGTGCCAGCAGCCCGACCCCAGTCGGAGTCGGTCAGTACTTC. Its protein is CASSPTPVGVGQYF.